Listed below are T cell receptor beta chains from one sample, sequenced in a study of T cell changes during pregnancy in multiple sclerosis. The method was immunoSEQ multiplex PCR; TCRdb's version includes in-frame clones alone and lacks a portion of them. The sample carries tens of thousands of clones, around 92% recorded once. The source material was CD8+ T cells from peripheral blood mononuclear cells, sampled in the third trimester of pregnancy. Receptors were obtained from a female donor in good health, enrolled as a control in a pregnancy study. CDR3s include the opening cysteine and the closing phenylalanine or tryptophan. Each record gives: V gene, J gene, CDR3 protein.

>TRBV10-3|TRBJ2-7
CASTDRSYEQYF
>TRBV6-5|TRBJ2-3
CASSSLAGGSTDTQYF
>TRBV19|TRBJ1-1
CASSGGTGMNTEAFF
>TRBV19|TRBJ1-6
CASSIVGQGNSPLHF
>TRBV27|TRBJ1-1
CASTSGSEAFF
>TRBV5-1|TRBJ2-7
CASSTDRLNYEQYF
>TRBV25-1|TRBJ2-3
CASSELLTSTDTQYF
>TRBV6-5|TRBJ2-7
CASSYKTPRYEQYF
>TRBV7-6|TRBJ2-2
CASSLDPNGGHTGELFF
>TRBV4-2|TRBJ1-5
CASSQDRAFNQPQHF
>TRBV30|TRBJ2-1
CAWSTPGGLGYNEQFF
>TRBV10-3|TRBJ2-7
CATKDGGTENYEQYF
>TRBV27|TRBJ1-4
CASSPTGTGGYEKLFF
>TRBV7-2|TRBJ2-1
CASSPGTSFGDEQFF
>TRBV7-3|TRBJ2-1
CASSETGGLYNEQFF
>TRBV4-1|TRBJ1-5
CASSQTGSGNQPQHF
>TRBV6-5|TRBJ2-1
CASSYVRTSSDEQFF
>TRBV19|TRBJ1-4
CASSPPQGAHEKLFF
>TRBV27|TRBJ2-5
CASSLLSDFQETQYF
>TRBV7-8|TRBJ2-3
CATAAGQTSTDTQYF
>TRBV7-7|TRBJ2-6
CASSPAGPGANVLTF
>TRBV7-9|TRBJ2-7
CASTVRTDPNEQYF
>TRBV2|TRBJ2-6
CASSETVSSGANVLTF
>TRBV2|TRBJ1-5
CASSEPFNQPQHF
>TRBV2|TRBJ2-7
CAGKGQGERAYEQYF
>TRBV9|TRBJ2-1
CASSVMGSRLDEQFF
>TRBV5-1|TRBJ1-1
CASSGSRQGNTEAFF
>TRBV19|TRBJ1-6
CASSPQGPRYSPLHF
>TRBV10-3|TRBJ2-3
CAISERTSGGAYTQYF
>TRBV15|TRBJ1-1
CATTSRGSGNTEAFF
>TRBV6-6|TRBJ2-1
CASSLTRGVNEQFF
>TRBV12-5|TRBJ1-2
CASGLVQGTVANYGYTF
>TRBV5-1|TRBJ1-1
CASSLTPGQNLLNTEAFF
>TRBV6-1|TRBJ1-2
CASSERRGAFYGYTF
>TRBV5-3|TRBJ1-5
CARSYRDKRVPGNQPQHF
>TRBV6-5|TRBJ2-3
CASRTGGADTQYF
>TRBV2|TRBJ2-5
CAGHRGGFQETQYF
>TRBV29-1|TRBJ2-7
CSVEVGATSSYEQYF
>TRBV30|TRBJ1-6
CAWSLGTLSSYNSPLHF
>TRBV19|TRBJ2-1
CASLAGGYSYNEQFF
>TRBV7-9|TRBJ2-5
CASSLEAGGMEETQYF
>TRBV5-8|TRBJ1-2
CASSANLDRENYGYTF
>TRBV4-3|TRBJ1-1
CASSQKGWTEAFF
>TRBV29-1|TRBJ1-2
CSVERQGGGYTF
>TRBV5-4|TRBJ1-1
CASSLRYLGQGTTEAFF
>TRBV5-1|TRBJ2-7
CASTMRGGADEQYF
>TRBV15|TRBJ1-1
CATSRVDRGPEAFF
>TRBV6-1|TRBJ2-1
CASSEEGASSYNEQFF
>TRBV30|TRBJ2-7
CAWSVGAGSGEQYF
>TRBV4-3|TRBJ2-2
CASSPTSGVTGELFF
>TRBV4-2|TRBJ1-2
CASSQDFSQGPYTRYTF